The following is a T cell receptor (beta chain) sequence with its context. What it binds is unknown. Healthy Caucasians made up all donors. This entry comes from a study of identical twins. Whole-study findings and limits: Models came in too low on out-of-frame TCR alpha sharing in monozygotic twins.

Trimming shortened V by 6 bases and J by 5 bases, and 13 bases separated the two germline ends. CDR1 is SGHTA, CDR2 FQGNSA, per germline. This CDR3 has 13 residues. cDNA carried unique molecular identifiers, and a universal primer site was added by template switching. Via MiXCR, TCRdb re-called the 5' RACE reads, giving one row per CDR3 protein. Of approximately 500,000 distinct CDR3 sequences listed, roughly 26% are singletons. This same sample was also part of a study on T cells expressing NK-cell markers. That source adds: The same clonotypes also predominated in the CD3+CD56-NKG2C+ fraction of several donors.

This TCR was recovered from a woman aged 18-29 years in good health. Source material: CD4+ T cells sorted from blood. The gene calls are TRBV7-2 and TRBJ1-1; D possibly corresponds to TRBD1 (5 bases). CDR3 sequence: CASSFLGGTEAFF. CDR3 coding DNA: TGTGCCAGCAGTTTTCTTGGGGGGACTGAAGCTTTCTTT.